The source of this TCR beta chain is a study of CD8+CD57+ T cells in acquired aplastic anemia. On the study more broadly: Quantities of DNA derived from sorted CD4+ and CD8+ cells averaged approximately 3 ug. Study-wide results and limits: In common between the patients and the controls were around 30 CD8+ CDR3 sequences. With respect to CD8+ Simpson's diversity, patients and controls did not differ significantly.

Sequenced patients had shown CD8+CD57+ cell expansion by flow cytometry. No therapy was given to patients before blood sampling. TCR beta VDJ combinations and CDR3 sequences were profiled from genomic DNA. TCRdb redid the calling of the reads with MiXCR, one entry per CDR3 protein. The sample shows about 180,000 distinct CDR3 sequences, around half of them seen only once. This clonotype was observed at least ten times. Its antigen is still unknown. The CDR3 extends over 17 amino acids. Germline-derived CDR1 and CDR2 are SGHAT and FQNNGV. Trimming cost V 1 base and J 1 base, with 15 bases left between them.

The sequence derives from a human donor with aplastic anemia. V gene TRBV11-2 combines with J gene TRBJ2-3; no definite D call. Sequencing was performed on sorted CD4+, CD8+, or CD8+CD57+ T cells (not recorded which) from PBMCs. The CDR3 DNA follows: TGTGCCAGCAGCTTAGTAGGGTGGGGATCCGGCACAGATACGCAGTATTTT. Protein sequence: CASSLVGWGSGTDTQYF.